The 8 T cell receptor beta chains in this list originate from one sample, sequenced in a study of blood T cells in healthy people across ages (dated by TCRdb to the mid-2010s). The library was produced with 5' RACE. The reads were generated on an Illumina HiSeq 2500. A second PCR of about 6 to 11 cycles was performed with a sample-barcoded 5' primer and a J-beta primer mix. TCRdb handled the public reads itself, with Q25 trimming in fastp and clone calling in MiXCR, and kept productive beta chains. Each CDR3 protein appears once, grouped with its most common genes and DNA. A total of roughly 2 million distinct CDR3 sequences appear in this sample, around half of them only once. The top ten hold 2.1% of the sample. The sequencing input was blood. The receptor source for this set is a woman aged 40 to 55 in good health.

CDR3 sequence: CATSDRGNTIYF. CDR3 bases: TGTGCCACCAGCGACAGGGGAAACACCATATATTTT. The chain uses TRBV15 and TRBJ1-3; maybe TRBD1 (6 bases). Germline CDR1 reads LNHNV; CDR2 reads YYDKDF (reference sequence). V dropped 5 bases and J dropped 4 bases, with 6 bases sitting between them. This CDR3 has 12 amino acids.

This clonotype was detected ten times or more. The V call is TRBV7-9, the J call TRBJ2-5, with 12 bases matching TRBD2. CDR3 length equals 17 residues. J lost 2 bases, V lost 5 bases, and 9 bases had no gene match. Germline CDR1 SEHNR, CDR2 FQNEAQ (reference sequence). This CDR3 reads CASSPRATSGGQETQYF. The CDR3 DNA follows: TGTGCCAGCAGCCCCCGCGCGACTAGCGGGGGACAAGAGACCCAGTACTTC.

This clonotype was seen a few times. The CDR3 sequence: CASSPRTPANYGYTF. Written as DNA, the CDR3 is TGTGCCAGCAGTCCTCGGACCCCGGCGAACTATGGCTACACCTTC. The rearrangement joins TRBV6-2 or TRBV6-3 to TRBJ1-2, with no clear D. Deletions cut 5 bases from V and 2 bases from J, with 15 bases between. This CDR3 region has 15 residues. Germline assignment: CDR1 MNHEY and CDR2 SVGEGT.

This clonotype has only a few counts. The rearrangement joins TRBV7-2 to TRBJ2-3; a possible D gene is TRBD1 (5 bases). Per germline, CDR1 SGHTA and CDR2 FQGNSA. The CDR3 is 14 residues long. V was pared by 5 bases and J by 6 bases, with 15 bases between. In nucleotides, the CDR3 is TGTGCCAGCAGCCTCAGGGCCTCTATCGATACGCAGTATTTT. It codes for CASSLRASIDTQYF.

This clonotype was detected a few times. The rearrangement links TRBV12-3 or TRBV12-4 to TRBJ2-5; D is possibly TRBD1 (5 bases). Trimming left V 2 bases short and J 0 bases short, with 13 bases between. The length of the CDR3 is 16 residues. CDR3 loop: CASSLLRAQYQETQYF. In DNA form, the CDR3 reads TGTGCCAGCAGTTTACTCAGGGCTCAGTACCAAGAGACCCAGTACTTC.

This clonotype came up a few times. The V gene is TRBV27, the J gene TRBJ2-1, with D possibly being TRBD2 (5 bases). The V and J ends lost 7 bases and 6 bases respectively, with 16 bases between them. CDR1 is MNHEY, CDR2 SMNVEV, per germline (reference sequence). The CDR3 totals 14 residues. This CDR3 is CASIPDYRGNEQFF. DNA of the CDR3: TGTGCCAGCATTCCCGACTACCGTGGCAATGAGCAGTTCTTC.

In nucleotides, the CDR3 is TGTGCCAGCAGTTCCCCTAGCGGCCTCTACAATGAGCAGTTCTTC. Protein: CASSSPSGLYNEQFF. V gene TRBV28 combines with J gene TRBJ2-1; 7 nucleotides line up with TRBD2. The CDR3 is 15 residues long. CDR1 and CDR2 from the germline V gene are MDHEN and SYDVKM. Unmatched junction bases numbered 6, after V lost 4 bases and J lost 3 bases.

CDR3 coding DNA: TGTGCCAGCAGTTTAATGACAGGGGGTCGGAACGAGCAGTACTTC. As protein: CASSLMTGGRNEQYF. V and J are TRBV27 and TRBJ2-7; 9 bases are shared with TRBD1. Germline values: CDR1 MNHEY, CDR2 SMNVEV (reference sequence). With V trimmed by 2 bases and J by 5 bases, 7 bases remained unmatched. The CDR3 has 15 residues.